This TCR beta chain was obtained from a study of cytomegalovirus exposure and HLA in healthy donors. Overall study findings and caveats: In a later analysis, a missense DCLRE1C variant was linked to TCR beta V- and J-gene trimming. Some TCR beta chains (roughly 160 of them) were listed as cytomegalovirus-associated. Confirmation in vitro established that a few CMV-associated chains were specific for CMV antigens.

With regard to this clone: Its antigen is as yet unknown.

The PCR used 60 Vbeta and 13 Jbeta primers. The table came from immunoSEQ multiplex PCR; TCRdb's copy has only in-frame clones and leaves some out. The sample yields around 100,000 clones, about 74% seen once. The ends lost 0 bases at V and 3 bases at J; junction bases unmatched: 5. Germline-derived CDR1 and CDR2 are SNHLY and FYNNEI. CDR3 length equals 17 residues. This receptor was obtained from a male donor in good health and CMV-seropositive. This chain joins TRBV2 and TRBJ2-7, with 13 bases that match TRBD2. The sample taken for sequencing was PBMCs. The CDR3 sequence: CASSEARTSGSFYEQYF. The CDR3 DNA reads TGTGCCAGCAGTGAAGCTAGGACTAGCGGGAGTTTCTACGAGCAGTACTTC.